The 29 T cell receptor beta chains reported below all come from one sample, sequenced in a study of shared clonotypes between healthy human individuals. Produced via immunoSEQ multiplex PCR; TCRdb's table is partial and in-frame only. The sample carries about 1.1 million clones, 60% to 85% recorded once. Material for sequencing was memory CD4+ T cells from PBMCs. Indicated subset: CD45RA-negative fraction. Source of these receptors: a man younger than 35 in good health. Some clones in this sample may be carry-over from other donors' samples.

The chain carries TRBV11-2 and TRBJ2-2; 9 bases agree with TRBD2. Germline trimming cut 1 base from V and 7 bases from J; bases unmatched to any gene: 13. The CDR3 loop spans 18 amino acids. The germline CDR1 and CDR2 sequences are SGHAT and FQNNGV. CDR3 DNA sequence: TGTGCCAGCAGCTTAGTACGGGGCGGGAGGGCCTTACGCGGGGAGCTGTTTTTT. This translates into CASSLVRGGRALRGELFF.

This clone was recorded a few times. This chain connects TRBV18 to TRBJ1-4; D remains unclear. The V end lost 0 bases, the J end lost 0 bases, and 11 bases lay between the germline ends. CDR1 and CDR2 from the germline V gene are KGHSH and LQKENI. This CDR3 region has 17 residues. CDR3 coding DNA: TGTGCCAGCTCACCACCGATACAGTCCGCAACTAATGAAAAACTGTTTTTT. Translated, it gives CASSPPIQSATNEKLFF. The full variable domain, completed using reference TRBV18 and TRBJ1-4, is NAGVMQNPRHLVRRRGQEARLRCSPMKGHSHVYWYRQLPEEGLKFMVYLQKENIIDESGMPKERFSAEFPKEGPSILRIQQVVRGDSAAYFCASSPPIQSATNEKLFFGSGTQLSVL.

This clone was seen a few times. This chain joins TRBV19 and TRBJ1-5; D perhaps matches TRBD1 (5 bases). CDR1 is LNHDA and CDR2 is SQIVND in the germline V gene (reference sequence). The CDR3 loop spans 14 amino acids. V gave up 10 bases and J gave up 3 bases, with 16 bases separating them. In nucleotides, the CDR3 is TGTGCCACGAGCCACCGGGACGCCAATCAGCCCCAGCATTTT. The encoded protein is CATSHRDANQPQHF.

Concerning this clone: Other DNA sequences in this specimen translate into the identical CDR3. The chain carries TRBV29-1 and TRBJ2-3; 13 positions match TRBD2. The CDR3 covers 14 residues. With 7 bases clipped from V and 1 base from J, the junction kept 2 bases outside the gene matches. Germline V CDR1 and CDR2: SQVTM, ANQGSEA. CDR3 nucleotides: TGCAGCGCCGGACTAGCGGGAGGCACAGATACGCAGTATTTT. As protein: CSAGLAGGTDTQYF.

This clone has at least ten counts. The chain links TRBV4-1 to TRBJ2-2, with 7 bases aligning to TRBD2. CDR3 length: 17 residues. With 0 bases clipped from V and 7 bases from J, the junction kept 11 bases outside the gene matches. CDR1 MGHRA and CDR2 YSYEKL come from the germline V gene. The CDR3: CASSQEGGLVNVGELFF. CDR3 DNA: TGCGCCAGCAGCCAAGAAGGAGGACTAGTAAATGTCGGGGAGCTGTTTTTT.

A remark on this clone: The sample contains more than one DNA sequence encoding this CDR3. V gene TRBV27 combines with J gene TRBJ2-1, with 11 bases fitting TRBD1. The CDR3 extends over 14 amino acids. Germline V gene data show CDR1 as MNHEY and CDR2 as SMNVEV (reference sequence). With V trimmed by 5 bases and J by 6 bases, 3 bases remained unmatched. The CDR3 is CASSPGTGGNEQFF. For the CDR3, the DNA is TGTGCCAGCAGTCCCGGGACAGGGGGCAATGAGCAGTTCTTC.

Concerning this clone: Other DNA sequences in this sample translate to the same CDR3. The CDR3: CASSLGQQETQYF. The CDR3 DNA reads as TGTGCCAGCAGCTTGGGACAGCAAGAGACCCAGTACTTC. This chain connects TRBV5-6 to TRBJ2-5; D perhaps matches TRBD1 (5 bases). The CDR3 spans 13 residues. CDR1 and CDR2 from the germline V gene are SGHDT and YYEEEE. V was clipped by 0 bases and J by 2 bases, with 5 bases between them.

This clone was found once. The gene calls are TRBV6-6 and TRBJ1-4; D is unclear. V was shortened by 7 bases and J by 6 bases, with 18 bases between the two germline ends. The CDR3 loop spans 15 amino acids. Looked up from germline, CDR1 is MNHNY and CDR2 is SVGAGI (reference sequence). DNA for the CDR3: TGTGCCAGCACCACAAGGACCGCGTGGGATGAAAAACTGTTTTTT. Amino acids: CASTTRTAWDEKLFF.

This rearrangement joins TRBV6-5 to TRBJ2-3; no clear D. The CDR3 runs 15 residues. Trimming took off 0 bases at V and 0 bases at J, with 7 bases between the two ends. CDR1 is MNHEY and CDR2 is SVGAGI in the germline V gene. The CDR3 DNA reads TGTGCCAGCAGTTACTCGATATCTAGCACAGATACGCAGTATTTT. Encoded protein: CASSYSISSTDTQYF.

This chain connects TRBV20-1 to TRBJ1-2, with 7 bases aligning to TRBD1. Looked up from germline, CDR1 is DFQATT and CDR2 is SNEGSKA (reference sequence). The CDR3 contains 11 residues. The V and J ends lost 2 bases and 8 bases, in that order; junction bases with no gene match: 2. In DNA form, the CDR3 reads TGCAGTGCTAGACAGGGGGGAGGCTACACCTTC. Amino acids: CSARQGGGYTF.

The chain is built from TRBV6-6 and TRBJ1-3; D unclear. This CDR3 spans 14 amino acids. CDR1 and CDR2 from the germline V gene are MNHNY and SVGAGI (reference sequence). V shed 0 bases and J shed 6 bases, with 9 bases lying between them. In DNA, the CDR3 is TGTGCCAGCAGTTACTCCACGGGGATAAACACCATATATTTT. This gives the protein CASSYSTGINTIYF.

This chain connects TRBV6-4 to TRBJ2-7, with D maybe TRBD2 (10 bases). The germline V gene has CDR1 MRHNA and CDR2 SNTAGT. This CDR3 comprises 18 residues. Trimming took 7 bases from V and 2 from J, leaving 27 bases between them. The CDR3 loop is CASTYGTGRTSGPYEQYF. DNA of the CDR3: TGTGCCAGCACTTATGGGACAGGGCGGACTAGCGGCCCCTACGAGCAGTACTTC.

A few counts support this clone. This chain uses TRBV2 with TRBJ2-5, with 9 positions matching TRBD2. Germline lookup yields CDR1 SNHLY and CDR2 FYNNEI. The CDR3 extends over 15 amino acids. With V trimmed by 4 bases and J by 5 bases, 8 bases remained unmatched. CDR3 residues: CASSVGLADSETQYF. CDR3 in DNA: TGTGCCAGCAGTGTGGGACTAGCCGATTCGGAGACCCAGTACTTC.

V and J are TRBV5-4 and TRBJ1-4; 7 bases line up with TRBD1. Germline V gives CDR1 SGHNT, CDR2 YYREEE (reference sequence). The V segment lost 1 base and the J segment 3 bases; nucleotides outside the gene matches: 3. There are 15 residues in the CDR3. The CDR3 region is CASSLPGQPNEKLFF. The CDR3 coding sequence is TGTGCCAGCAGCTTGCCGGGACAGCCTAATGAAAAACTGTTTTTT.

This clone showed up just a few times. CDR3 amino acids: CAISEPTGPTEAFF. The CDR3 DNA follows: TGTGCCATCAGTGAGCCGACAGGGCCCACTGAAGCTTTCTTT. V gene TRBV10-3 combines with J gene TRBJ1-1, with 7 bases matching TRBD1. The CDR3 is made up of 14 amino acids. Germline loops: CDR1 ENHRY, CDR2 SYGVKD. The V gene end was trimmed by 2 bases and the J gene end by 4 bases; junction bases not matched to a gene: 4.

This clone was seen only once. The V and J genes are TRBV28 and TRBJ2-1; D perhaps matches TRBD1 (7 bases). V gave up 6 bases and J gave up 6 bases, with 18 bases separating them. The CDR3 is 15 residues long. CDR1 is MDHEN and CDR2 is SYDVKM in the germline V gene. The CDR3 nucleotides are TGTGCCAGCAGCAGACAGGGAGGTTGGTCCAATGAGCAGTTCTTC. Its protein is CASSRQGGWSNEQFF. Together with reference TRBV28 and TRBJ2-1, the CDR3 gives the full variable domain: DVKVTQSSRYLVKRTGEKVFLECVQDMDHENMFWYRQDPGLGLRLIYFSYDVKMKEKGDIPEGYSVSREKKERFSLILESASTNQTSMYLCASSRQGGWSNEQFFGPGTRLTVL.

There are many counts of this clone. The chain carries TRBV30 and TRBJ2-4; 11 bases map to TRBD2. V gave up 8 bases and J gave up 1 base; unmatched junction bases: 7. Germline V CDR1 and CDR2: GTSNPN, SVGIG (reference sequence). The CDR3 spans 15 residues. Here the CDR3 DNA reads TGTGCCCTCGAACTAGCGGGAGTCGCCAAAAACATTCAGTACTTC. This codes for CALELAGVAKNIQYF.

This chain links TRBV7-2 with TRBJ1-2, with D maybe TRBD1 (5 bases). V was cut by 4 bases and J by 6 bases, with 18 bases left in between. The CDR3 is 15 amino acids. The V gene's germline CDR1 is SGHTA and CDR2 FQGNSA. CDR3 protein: CASSSVGGNRDGYTF. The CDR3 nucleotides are TGTGCCAGCAGCTCGGTGGGGGGGAACCGGGATGGCTACACCTTC.

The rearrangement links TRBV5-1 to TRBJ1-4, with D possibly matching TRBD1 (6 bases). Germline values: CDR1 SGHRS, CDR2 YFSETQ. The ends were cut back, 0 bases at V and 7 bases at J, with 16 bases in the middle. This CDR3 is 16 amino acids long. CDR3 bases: TGCGCCAGCAGCTTGGGGATACAGGGCTGGGGTGAAAAACTGTTTTTT. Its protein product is CASSLGIQGWGEKLFF.

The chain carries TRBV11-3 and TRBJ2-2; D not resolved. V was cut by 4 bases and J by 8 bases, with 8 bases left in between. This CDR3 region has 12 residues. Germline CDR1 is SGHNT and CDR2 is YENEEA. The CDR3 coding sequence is TGTGCCAGCAGCTCAGACCTAGGGGAGCTGTTTTTT. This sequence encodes CASSSDLGELFF.

CDR3 protein: CASSRSRDSSPLHF. CDR3 nucleotide sequence: TGTGCCAGCAGCCGCAGTCGGGACTCTTCACCCCTCCACTTT. The rearrangement links TRBV6-6 to TRBJ1-6; maybe TRBD1 (5 bases). The CDR3 extends over 14 amino acids. The V end was cut by 6 bases, the J end by 9 bases, with 15 bases between. The germline V gene encodes CDR1 MNHNY and CDR2 SVGAGI (reference sequence).

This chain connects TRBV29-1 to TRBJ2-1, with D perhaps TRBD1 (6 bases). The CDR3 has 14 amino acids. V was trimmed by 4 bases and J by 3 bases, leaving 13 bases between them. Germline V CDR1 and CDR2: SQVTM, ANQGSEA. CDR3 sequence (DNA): TGCAGCGTTGGCCGGGACACTAACTACAATGAGCAGTTCTTC. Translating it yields CSVGRDTNYNEQFF.

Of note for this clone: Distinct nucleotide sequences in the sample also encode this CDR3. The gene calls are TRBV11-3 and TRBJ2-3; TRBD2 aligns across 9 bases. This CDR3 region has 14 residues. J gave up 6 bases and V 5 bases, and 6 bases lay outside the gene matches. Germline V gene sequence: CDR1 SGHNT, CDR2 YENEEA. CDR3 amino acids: CASSPGLATDTQYF. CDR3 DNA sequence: TGTGCCAGCAGCCCGGGACTAGCTACGGATACGCAGTATTTT.

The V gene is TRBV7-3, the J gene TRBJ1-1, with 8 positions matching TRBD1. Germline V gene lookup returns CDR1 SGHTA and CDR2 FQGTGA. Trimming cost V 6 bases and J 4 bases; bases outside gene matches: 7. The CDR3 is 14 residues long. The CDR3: CASSPDTGGTEAFF. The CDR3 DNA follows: TGTGCCAGCAGTCCCGATACAGGGGGCACTGAAGCTTTCTTT.

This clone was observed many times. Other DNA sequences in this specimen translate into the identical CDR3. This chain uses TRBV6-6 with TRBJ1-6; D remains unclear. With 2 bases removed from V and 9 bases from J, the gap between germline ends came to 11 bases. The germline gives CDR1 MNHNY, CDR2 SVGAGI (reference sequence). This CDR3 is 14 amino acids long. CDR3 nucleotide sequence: TGTGCCAGCAGTTACGAGGCAGGCGGTTCACCCCTCCACTTT. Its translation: CASSYEAGGSPLHF.

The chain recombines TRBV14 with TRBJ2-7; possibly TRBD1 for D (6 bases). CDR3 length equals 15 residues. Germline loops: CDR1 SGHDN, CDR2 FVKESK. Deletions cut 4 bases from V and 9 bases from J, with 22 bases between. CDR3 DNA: TGTGCCAGCAGCCGTTCCACTAAGGACAGTATTCGGCAGTACTTC. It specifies CASSRSTKDSIRQYF.

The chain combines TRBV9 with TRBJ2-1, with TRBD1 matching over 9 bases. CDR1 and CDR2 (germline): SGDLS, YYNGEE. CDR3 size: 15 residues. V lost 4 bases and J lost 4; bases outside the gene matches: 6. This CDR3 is CASSPRDRVYNEQFF. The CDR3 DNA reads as TGTGCCAGCAGCCCCCGGGACAGGGTGTACAATGAGCAGTTCTTC.

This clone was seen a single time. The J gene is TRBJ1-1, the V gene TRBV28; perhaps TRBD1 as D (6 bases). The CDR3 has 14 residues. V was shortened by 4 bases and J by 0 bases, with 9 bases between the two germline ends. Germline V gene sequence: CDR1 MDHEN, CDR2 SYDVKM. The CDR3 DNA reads TGTGCCAGCAGTTCGGACAGTCTGAACACTGAAGCTTTCTTT. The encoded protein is CASSSDSLNTEAFF.

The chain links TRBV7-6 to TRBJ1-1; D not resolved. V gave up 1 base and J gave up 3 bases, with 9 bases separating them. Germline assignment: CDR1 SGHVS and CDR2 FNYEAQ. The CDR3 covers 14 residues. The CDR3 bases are TGTGCCAGCAGCTTAGTGAACAAGGACACTGAAGCTTTCTTT. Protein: CASSLVNKDTEAFF.